The T cell receptor (beta chain) under discussion was sequenced for a study of low-dose radiotherapy and immunotherapy resistance in tumors. Time point given: after trial treatment. Sample treatment: LDRT plus nivolumab, ipilimumab, low-dose cyclophosphamide and aspirin (RACIN trial). This clonotype has a count of ten or more. cDNA synthesis used a TRAV/TRBV-specific primer set for both chains. TCRs were amplified for 20 to 25 PCR cycles with a constant-region primer and V-primer adapter. Isolated mRNA was amplified by in vitro transcription. TCRdb ran MiXCR on the reads and lists one entry per CDR3 protein. The sample shows 100,000 or so distinct CDR3 sequences, less than 25% of them seen only once. Germline CDR1 MNHEY, CDR2 SVGAGI. The length of the CDR3 is 14 residues. Deletions cut 0 bases from V and 10 bases from J, with 12 bases between.

The receptor was isolated from a male donor with prostate cancer. The genes are TRBV6-5 and TRBJ1-4; no clear D gene. The sequences come from PBMCs, collected after low-dose radiotherapy plus immunotherapy. The DNA of the CDR3 is TGTGCCAGCAGTTACTCAGGGAGGGTGGCAAAACTGTTTTTT. It codes for CASSYSGRVAKLFF.